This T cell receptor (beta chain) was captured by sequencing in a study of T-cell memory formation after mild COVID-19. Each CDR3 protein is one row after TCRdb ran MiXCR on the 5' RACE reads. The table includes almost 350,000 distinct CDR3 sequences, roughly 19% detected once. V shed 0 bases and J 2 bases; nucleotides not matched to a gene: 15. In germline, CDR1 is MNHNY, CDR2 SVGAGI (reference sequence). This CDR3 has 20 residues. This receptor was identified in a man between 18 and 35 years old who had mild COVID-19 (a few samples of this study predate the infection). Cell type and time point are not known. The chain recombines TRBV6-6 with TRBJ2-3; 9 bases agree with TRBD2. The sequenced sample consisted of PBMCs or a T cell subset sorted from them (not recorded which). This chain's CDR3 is CASSYSKGDQVAGDTDTQYF. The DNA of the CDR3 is TGTGCCAGCAGTTACTCAAAAGGAGACCAGGTAGCGGGGGACACAGATACGCAGTATTTT.